This T cell receptor beta chain stems from a study of CD8+ T cells in alopecia areata. Study-wide results and limits: Compared with normal scalp, lesional scalp had higher clonality and more expanded CD8+ clones.

Researchers took lesional scalp punch biopsies and peripheral blood from people who were alopecia areata patients. This CDR3 region has 14 residues. The germline V gene has CDR1 SGHTA and CDR2 FQGNSA. The junction had 3 bases not matched to a gene; V was cut back by 3 bases and J by 2 bases. After isolation, RNA underwent reverse transcription to generate cDNA as the sequencing template. Sequenced by immunoSEQ multiplex PCR; TCRdb stores in-frame clones only, minus some. The sample shows about 97,000 clones, 41% of them seen only once. Regarding this clone: The antigen is undetermined.

The rearrangement links TRBV7-2 to TRBJ2-7; 8 bases are shared with TRBD1. The sequenced material came from CD4+ T cells sorted from blood. This TCR came from a human donor with alopecia areata. The CDR3 sequence is CASSFRQGPYEQYF. In DNA, the CDR3 is TGTGCCAGCAGCTTCCGACAGGGGCCCTACGAGCAGTACTTC.